This TCR beta chain was observed in a study of shared clonotypes between healthy human individuals. At the deep level, the assay was run. The repertoire was sequenced with immunoSEQ multiplex PCR; TCRdb's copy has only in-frame clones and lacks some. The sample lists 2 million to 3 million clones; around 90% were seen once. V was clipped by 9 bases and J by 1 base, with 12 bases between them. The V gene's germline CDR1 is LNHDA and CDR2 SQIVND (reference sequence). This CDR3 contains 13 residues. This chain links TRBV19 with TRBJ1-2; no reliable D call. Sequenced: naive CD4+ T cells sorted from blood. Described subset: CD45RA+ positively selected. This clonotype was obtained from a man between 18 and 35 years old in good health. The CDR3 nucleotides are TGTGCCAGCACCTCCCCGATTAACTATGGCTACACCTTC. Its protein is CASTSPINYGYTF.